The present TCR beta chain was sequenced within a study of T cell responses to AZD1222 COVID-19 vaccine. Profiled with immunoSEQ multiplex PCR; TCRdb holds only in-frame clones, not every one. Of roughly 100,000 clones listed, over 75% are singletons. The sequence was obtained from an adult in good health. Source: peripheral blood, taken on day 0 of AZD1222 vaccination.

The CDR3 loop is CASSFQGGREEQYF. The CDR3 DNA follows: TGTGCCAGCAGCTTCCAGGGGGGGCGCGAAGAGCAGTACTTC. The chain has TRBV7-2 and TRBJ2-7; D assignment may be TRBD1 or TRBD2 (7 bases each). The length of the CDR3 is 14 residues. From germline, CDR1 is SGHTA and CDR2 FQGNSA. Trimming took 3 bases from V and 7 from J, leaving 16 bases between them.